This note documents a single TCR beta chain sequence. No antigen is known for it. No per-base quality is available; no much larger clone lies one base away. This specimen belongs to a study of Graves' ophthalmopathy and Graves' hyperthyroidism (dated 2018 in TCRdb). Concerning the study at large: Peripheral blood was collected before any treatment was given, at the time of initial diagnosis. Following sample collection, hyperthyroidism patients were given methimazole at a starting dose of 30 mg daily, and ophthalmopathy patients were given high-dose intravenous methylprednisolone. An independent validation cohort comprised 18 to 20 hyperthyroidism patients and some 16 patients who later progressed from hyperthyroidism to ophthalmopathy. In total, 135 blood samples were TCR-sequenced: 43 ophthalmopathy, some 75 hyperthyroidism and about 17 hyperthyroidism-to-ophthalmopathy patients. The approximately 98 discovery patients were randomly divided into training and test sets at a 7:3 ratio. In a handful of hyperthyroidism patients, the T-cell repertoires found in thyroid tissue were compared with those found in blood. To explore V-J signatures that separate ophthalmopathy from hyperthyroidism, a discovery set of 95 to 100 patients was enrolled, consisting of under 50 with ophthalmopathy and roughly 59 with stable hyperthyroidism. To tell Graves' ophthalmopathy apart from Graves' hyperthyroidism, and to predict which patients would progress to ophthalmopathy, the study relied on TCR beta repertoire signatures. Summary of the overall study and its limitations: Sample size was not statistically predetermined, and group allocation was not concealed from the investigators. In cross-validation, the 13-signature model distinguished ophthalmopathy from stable hyperthyroidism with 87.88% sensitivity and 81% to 82% specificity, while in the test set the corresponding values were about 79% and 69%. Most of the expanded thyroid clonotypes with a frequency above 0.001 were also detected in blood, and it was suggested that the thyroid immune response may be reflected by blood repertoires. In validation, the model predicted ophthalmopathy progression with 70.59% sensitivity and less than 80% specificity; around twelve predicted patients were CT-confirmed with GO in a median of 6.5 months.

For repertoire sequencing, the TCR beta CDR3 regions were amplified from RNA transcripts. HTBI primers and the Qiagen OneStep RT-PCR kit were used in a first-round RT-PCR, which was followed by a second-round multiplex PCR, size selection and purification. Libraries were sequenced paired-end with 100 bp reads on an Illumina HiSeq2000. In the authors' own workflow: SOAPnuke was used to process the reads, removing any read that contained adapters or uncalled bases, had a mean Phred below 15, or lacked an exact match to the constant primer or identifier. High-quality paired reads were merged with COPE v1.2.5. Each unique nucleotide sequence was defined as a clonotype, and clonotypes were aligned to IMGT TRB V, D and J references with MiTCR v1.1. Only V-J combinations with frequency above 0.0001 were analysed, covering about 99% of repertoires. For each V-J combination, a TCR clonal expansion and chaos score was defined as F50 clonal expansion divided by the chaos observed in the TCRdist matrix. Features were reduced by Welch's t-statistics and random forest to over 10 V-J combinations, which fed a naive Bayes classifier. The Morisita-Horn index was used to measure how similar the thyroid and blood repertoires were. The public reads were reprocessed in TCRdb via fastp at Q25 and MiXCR, keeping in-frame beta chains. Rows are unified per CDR3 protein, each entry keeping the most common DNA and genes. These V and J calls derive from TCRdb rather than the authors' analysis. The sample data list approximately 150,000 distinct CDR3 sequences, and roughly two fifths of these were observed just once. Together, the top ten hold 7.5% to 10% of the sample.

V is clipped by 5 bases and J by 1 base, and the sequence between their germline boundaries is 8 bases long. The CDR3 goes from the cysteine to the phenylalanine over 13 residues. Of all the DNA, just the CDR3 is kept, 39 bases in frame from base 1. Patients with ophthalmopathy had moderately to severely active disease, with a Clinical Activity Score of 3 or more, a NOSPECS grade of 4 or more, and a disease duration of less than 3 months. Patients with other autoimmune diseases, uncontrolled infections, pregnancy or lactation were excluded from the study. Clinical symptoms, serum thyroxine, TRAb, thyroid ultrasound and orbital computed tomography formed the basis of the diagnosis. Using Ficoll-Paque density gradient centrifugation, PBMCs were isolated from 8.5 to 10 ml of fresh peripheral blood. Total RNA was extracted using Trizol reagent, and RNA quality was checked on an Agilent 2100 Bioanalyzer.

In this chain, TRBV12-3 or TRBV12-4 is recombined with TRBJ2-5; the D gene lacks a confident call. This clonotype originated in a man younger than 40 with Graves' ophthalmopathy. Donor details come from another sample of the same person, matched by shared clones. The sequenced sample was peripheral blood. The base sequence is TGTGCCAGCAGTCTCGAACTCCAAGAGACCCAGTACTTC. The resulting protein is CASSLELQETQYF.